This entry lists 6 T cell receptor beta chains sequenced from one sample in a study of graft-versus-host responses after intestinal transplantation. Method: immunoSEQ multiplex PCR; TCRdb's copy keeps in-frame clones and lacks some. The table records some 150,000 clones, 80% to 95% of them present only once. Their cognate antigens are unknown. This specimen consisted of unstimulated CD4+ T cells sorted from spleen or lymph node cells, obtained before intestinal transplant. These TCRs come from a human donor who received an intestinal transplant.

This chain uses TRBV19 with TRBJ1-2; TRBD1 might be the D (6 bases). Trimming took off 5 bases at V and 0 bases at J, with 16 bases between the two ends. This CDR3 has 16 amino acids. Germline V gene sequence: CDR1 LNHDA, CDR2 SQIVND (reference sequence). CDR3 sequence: CASSWVGGGANYGYTF. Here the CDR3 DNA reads TGTGCCAGTAGTTGGGTCGGGGGGGGCGCTAACTATGGCTACACCTTC.

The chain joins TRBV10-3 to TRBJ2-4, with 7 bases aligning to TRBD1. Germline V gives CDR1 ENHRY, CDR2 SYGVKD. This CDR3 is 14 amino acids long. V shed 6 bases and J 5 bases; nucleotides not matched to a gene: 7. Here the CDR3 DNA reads TGTGCCATCAGAATAGGGACAGTAGAAAACATTCAGTACTTC. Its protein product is CAIRIGTVENIQYF.

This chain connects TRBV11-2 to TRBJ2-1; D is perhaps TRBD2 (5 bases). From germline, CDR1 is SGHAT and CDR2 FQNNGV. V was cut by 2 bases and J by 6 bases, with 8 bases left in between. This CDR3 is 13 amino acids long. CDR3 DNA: TGTGCCAGCAGCTTAAGGAGGTCCAATGAGCAGTTCTTC. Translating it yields CASSLRRSNEQFF.

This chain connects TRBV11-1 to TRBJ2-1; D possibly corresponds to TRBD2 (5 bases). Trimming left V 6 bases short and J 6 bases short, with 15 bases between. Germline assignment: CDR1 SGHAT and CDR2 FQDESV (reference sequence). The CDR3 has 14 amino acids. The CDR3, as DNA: TGTGCCAGCAGGCGCTTTCCAGCGGTCAATGAGCAGTTCTTC. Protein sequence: CASRRFPAVNEQFF.

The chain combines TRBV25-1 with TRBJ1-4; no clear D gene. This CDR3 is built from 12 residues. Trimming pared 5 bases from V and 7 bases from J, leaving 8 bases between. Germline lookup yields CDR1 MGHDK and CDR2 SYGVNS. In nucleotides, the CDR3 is TGTGCCAGCAGTCAGAATACTGAAAAACTGTTTTTT. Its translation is CASSQNTEKLFF.

The CDR3 here is CASSLGAGGDSYEQYF. The CDR3 coding sequence is TGCGCCAGCAGCTTGGGGGCAGGGGGTGACTCCTACGAGCAGTACTTC. The rearrangement joins TRBV5-1 to TRBJ2-7; 7 bases line up with TRBD1. Unmatched junction bases numbered 6, after V lost 0 bases and J lost 0 bases. This CDR3 region has 16 residues. Germline CDR1 and CDR2: SGHRS and YFSETQ.